This entry features one T cell receptor beta chain sequence. This entry is derived from a study of shared clonotypes between healthy human individuals. CDR1 and CDR2 from the germline V gene are MNHEY and SVGAGI. The V gene lost 4 bases and the J gene lost 5 bases, with 5 bases spanning the gap. The CDR3 has 11 residues. As originally analysed: Owing to the provision of junction-only sequences devoid of quality scores by immunoSEQ, filtering differed. Clones were read by immunoSEQ multiplex PCR, and TCRdb kept only the in-frame ones, dropping some. V and J calls and clone size come straight from that table; D and trimming were deduced from the DNA. The table includes about 1.5 million clones, 95% to 99% detected once.

The V call is TRBV6-5, the J call TRBJ1-1; unclear D gene. Sequencing used naive CD4+ T cells sorted from blood. Described subset: CD45RA+ positively selected. This clonotype originated in a man aged 30 to 39 in good health. The CDR3 protein is CASSSTTEAFF. The DNA for the CDR3 is TGTGCCAGCAGTTCGACAACTGAAGCTTTCTTT.